This T cell receptor (beta chain) emerged from a study of blood T cell repertoires in COVID-19. The method was immunoSEQ multiplex PCR; TCRdb's version includes in-frame clones alone and lacks a portion of them. Of about 160,000 clones listed, roughly 84% were seen once; the top ten hold about 10%. Germline loops: CDR1 SGDLS, CDR2 YYNGEE. Trimming stripped 1 base from V and 0 bases from J, with 14 bases between. The CDR3 totals 17 residues. The source is a woman aged 80 or older with active or convalescent COVID-19. The J gene is TRBJ2-1, the V gene TRBV9; TRBD2 might be the D (5 bases). Sequenced input: peripheral blood. The CDR3 is CASSVSLGTSSYNEQFF. CDR3 DNA: TGTGCCAGCAGCGTATCCTTGGGAACTAGCTCCTACAATGAGCAGTTCTTC.